The rows below give T cell receptor beta chains drawn from one sample of a study of T cells expressing NK-cell markers. TCRdb reprocessed the 5' RACE reads, keeping one entry per CDR3 protein, no DNA. Its table lists 500,000 to 600,000 distinct CDR3 sequences. Sequenced input: blood T cells: a sorted CD56 or NKG2C T cell subset, CD4+ or CD8+ T cells, or bulk PBMC T cells (not recorded which). These receptor sequences come from a man between 18 and 29 years old in good health. Each CDR3 is given with its conserved first and last residue. Fields, in order: V gene, J gene, CDR3 protein.

TRBV5-5	TRBJ2-1	CASSQTDLAHEQFF
TRBV10-3	TRBJ2-7	CAISEGRNSYEQYF
TRBV2	TRBJ1-2	CASSFAEDYGYTF
TRBV15	TRBJ2-1	CATSRDKWDNEQFF
TRBV24-1	TRBJ2-7	CATSTVREGLYEQYF
TRBV18	TRBJ1-1	CASSPGSAEAFF
TRBV4-1	TRBJ2-2	CASSQVPGSGTAGELFF
TRBV10-3	TRBJ2-7	CATQSSLGEQYF
TRBV6-2/TRBV6-3	TRBJ2-7	CASSYGLASSYEQYF
TRBV20-1	TRBJ2-7	CSARVGHFSSYEQYF
TRBV6-5	TRBJ2-1	CASSSLPIPGGSSYNEQFF
TRBV7-9	TRBJ2-1	CASSATGTSGWHEQFF
TRBV6-1	TRBJ2-1	CASSRTGGYNNEQFF
TRBV12-3/TRBV12-4	TRBJ2-1	CASSLEGAASGMNEQFF
TRBV7-2	TRBJ2-3	CASSLGEAGGPHTQYF
TRBV5-1	TRBJ2-1	CASSLGLAGYYNEQFF
TRBV6-2/TRBV6-3	TRBJ2-1	CASSAPSPEQFF
TRBV11-1	TRBJ2-3	CASSPGTGVPDTQYF
TRBV7-8	TRBJ2-5	CASSLEAPTGVRKTQYF
TRBV6-1	TRBJ1-5	CASSENPYSNQPQHF
TRBV12-3/TRBV12-4	TRBJ2-1	CASSWQGAINEQFF
TRBV7-9	TRBJ2-1	CASSWWASGRNEQFF
TRBV9	TRBJ2-3	CASSVDQSGKGDTQYF
TRBV5-5	TRBJ1-1	CASSLFQTGTEAFF
TRBV6-2/TRBV6-3	TRBJ2-1	CASSTGHEQFF
TRBV14	TRBJ2-7	CASSGRGGYEQYF
TRBV4-3	TRBJ2-2	CASSQVLAGGPAGELFF
TRBV5-1	TRBJ2-4	CASSPRPRDREYF
TRBV11-2	TRBJ2-3	CASSLGRREITDTQYF
TRBV7-9	TRBJ2-7	CASSRGGGYEQYF
TRBV5-1	TRBJ2-5	CASTRGLGETQYF
TRBV7-9	TRBJ2-7	CASRRLPAGQAYEQYF
TRBV25-1	TRBJ2-2	CASSEYSGTGELFF
TRBV20-1	TRBJ2-1	CSARDTLAGAINEQFF
TRBV27	TRBJ2-3	CASSLFGPGTASDTQYF
TRBV12-3/TRBV12-4	TRBJ2-3	CASSARLAEHSTDTQYF
TRBV2	TRBJ2-5	CASSLQGARQETQYF
TRBV5-1	TRBJ2-1	CASSSEVASVGEQFF
TRBV6-2/TRBV6-3	TRBJ1-2	CASSYKTVYGYTF
TRBV29-1	TRBJ2-6	CSVEVQGSGANVLTF
TRBV6-6	TRBJ2-1	CAVWGFNEQFF
TRBV12-3/TRBV12-4	TRBJ2-2	CASTHGLAGFTGELFF
TRBV4-2	TRBJ2-7	CASSQVFRESSYEQYF
TRBV5-8	TRBJ2-1	CASSLLVADLFF
TRBV11-2	TRBJ2-5	CASSSLDRGQEETQYF
TRBV30	TRBJ1-5	CAWSDSRRLSNQPQHF
TRBV12-3/TRBV12-4	TRBJ2-3	CASSLGTARDTQYF